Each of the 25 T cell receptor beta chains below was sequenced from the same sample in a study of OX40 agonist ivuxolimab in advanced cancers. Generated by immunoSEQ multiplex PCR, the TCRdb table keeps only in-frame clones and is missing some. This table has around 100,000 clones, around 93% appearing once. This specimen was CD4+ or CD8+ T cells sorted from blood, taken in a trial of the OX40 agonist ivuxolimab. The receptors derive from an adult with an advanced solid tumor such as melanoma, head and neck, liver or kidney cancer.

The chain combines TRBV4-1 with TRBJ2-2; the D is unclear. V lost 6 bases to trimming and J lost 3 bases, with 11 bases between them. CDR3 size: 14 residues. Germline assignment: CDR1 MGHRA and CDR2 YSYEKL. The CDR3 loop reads CASSTIPDTGELFF. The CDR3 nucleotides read TGCGCCAGCAGTACCATCCCGGACACCGGGGAGCTGTTTTTT.

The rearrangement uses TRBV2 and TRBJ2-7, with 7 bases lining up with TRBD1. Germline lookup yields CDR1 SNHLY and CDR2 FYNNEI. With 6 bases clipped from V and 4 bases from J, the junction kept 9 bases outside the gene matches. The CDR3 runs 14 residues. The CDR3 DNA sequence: TGTGCCAGCAGCGGGCTAAGGGGGCGGTACGAGCAGTACTTC. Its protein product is CASSGLRGRYEQYF.

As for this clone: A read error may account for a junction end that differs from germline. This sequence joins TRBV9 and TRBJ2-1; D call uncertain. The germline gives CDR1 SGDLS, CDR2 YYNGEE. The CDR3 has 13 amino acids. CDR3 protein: CTSSVDSYNEQFF. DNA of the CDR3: TGTACCAGCAGCGTAGACTCCTACAATGAGCAGTTCTTC.

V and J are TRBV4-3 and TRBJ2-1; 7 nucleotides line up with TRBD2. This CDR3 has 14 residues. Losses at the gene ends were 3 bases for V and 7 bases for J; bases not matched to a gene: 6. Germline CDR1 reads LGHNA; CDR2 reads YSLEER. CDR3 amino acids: CASSQLTSRNEQFF. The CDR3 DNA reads TGCGCCAGCAGCCAGCTGACTAGCCGGAATGAGCAGTTCTTC.

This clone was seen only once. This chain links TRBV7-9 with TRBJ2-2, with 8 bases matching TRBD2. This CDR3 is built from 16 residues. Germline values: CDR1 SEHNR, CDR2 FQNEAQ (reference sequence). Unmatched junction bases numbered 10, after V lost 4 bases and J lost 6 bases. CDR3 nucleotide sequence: TGTGCCAGCAGCTCCTCGGGACTAGACGCTTCCGGGGAGCTGTTTTTT. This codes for CASSSSGLDASGELFF.

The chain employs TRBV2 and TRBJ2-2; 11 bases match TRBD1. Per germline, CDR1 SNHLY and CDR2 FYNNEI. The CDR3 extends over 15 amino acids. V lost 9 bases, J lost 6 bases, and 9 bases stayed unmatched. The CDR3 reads CASSRDRGRAGELFF. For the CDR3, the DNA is TGTGCCAGTTCCCGGGACAGGGGGAGGGCCGGGGAGCTGTTTTTT. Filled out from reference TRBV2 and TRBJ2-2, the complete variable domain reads EPEVTQTPSHQVTQMGQEVILRCVPISNHLYFYWYRQILGQKVEFLVSFYNNEISEKSEIFDDQFSVERPDGSNFTLKIRSTKLEDSAMYFCASSRDRGRAGELFFGEGSRLTVL.

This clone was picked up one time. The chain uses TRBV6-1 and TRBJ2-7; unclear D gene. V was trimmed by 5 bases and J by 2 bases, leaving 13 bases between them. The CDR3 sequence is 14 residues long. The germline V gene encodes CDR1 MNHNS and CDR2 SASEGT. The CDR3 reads CASSLGSDPYEQYF. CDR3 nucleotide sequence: TGTGCCAGCAGTTTGGGATCCGACCCCTACGAGCAGTACTTC.

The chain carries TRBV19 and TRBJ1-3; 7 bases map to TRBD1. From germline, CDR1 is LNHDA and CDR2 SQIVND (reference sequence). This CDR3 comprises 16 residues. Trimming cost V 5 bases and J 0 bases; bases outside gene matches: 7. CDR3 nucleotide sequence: TGTGCCAGTAGTGGCCGGACAGGAATCTCTGGAAACACCATATATTTT. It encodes CASSGRTGISGNTIYF.

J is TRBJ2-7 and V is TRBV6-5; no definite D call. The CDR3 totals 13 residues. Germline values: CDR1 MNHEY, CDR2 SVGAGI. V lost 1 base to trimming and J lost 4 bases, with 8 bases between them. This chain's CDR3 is CASSYLENYEQYF. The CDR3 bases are TGTGCCAGCAGTTACTTGGAAAATTACGAGCAGTACTTC.

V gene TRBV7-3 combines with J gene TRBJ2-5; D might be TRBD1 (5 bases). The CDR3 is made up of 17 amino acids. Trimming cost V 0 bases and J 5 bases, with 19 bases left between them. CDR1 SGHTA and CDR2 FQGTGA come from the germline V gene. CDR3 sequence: CASSLTSTGIPPETQYF. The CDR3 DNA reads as TGTGCCAGCAGCTTAACCTCCACAGGTATTCCCCCGGAGACCCAGTACTTC.

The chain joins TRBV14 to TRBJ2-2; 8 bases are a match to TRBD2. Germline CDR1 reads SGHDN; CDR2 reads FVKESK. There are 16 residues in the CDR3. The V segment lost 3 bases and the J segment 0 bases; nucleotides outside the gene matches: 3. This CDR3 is CASSQGAGANTGELFF. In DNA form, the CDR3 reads TGTGCCAGCAGCCAGGGAGCGGGAGCGAACACCGGGGAGCTGTTTTTT.

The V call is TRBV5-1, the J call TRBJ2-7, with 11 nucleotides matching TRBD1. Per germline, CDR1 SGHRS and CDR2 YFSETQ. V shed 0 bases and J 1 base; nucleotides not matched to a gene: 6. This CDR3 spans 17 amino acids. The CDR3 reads CASSLAGTGGGSYEQYF. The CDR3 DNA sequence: TGCGCCAGCAGCTTGGCCGGGACAGGGGGTGGATCCTACGAGCAGTACTTC.

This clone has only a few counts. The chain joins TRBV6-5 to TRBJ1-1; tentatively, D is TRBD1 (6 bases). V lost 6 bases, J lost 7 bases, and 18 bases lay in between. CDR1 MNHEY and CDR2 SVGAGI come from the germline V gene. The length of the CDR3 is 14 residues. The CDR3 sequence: CASRRERGTFEAFF. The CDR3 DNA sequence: TGTGCCAGCAGGAGAGAGAGGGGGACATTTGAAGCTTTCTTT.

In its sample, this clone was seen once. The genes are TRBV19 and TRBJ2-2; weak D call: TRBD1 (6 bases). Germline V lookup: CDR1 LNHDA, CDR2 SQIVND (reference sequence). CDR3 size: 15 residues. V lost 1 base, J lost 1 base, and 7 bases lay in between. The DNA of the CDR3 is TGTGCCAGTAGTATAGCGGGACAGAACACCGGGGAGCTGTTTTTT. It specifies CASSIAGQNTGELFF.

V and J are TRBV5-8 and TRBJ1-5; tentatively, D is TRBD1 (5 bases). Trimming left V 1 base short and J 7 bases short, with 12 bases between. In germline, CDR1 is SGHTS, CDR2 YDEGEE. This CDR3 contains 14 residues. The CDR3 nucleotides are TGTGCCAGCAGCTTGTTACAGGTGGGACAGCCCCAGCATTTT. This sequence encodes CASSLLQVGQPQHF.

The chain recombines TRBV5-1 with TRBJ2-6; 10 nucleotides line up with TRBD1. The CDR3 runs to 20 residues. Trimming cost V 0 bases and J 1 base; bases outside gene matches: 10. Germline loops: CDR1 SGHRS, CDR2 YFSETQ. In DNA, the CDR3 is TGCGCCAGCAGCTTGGAAGGGACAGGGGTTTTCATATCTGGGGCCAACGTCCTGACTTTC. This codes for CASSLEGTGVFISGANVLTF. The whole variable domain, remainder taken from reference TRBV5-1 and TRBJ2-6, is KAGVTQTPRYLIKTRGQQVTLSCSPISGHRSVSWYQQTPGQGLQFLFEYFSETQRNKGNFPGRFSGRQFSNSRSEMNVSTLELGDSALYLCASSLEGTGVFISGANVLTFGAGSRLTVL.

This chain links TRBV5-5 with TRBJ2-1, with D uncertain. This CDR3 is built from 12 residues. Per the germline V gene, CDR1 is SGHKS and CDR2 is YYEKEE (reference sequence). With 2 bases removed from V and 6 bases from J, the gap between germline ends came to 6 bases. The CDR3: CASSFSGNEQFF. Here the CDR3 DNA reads TGTGCCAGCAGCTTCTCCGGCAATGAGCAGTTCTTC. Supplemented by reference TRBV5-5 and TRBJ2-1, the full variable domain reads DAGVTQSPTHLIKTRGQQVTLRCSPISGHKSVSWYQQVLGQGPQFIFQYYEKEERGRGNFPDRFSARQFPNYSSELNVNALLLGDSALYLCASSFSGNEQFFGPGTRLTVL.

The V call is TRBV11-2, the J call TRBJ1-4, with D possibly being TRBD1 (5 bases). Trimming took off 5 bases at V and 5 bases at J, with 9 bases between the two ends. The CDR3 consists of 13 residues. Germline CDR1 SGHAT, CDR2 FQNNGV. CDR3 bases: TGTGCCAGCAGCCGACAGCAGAATGAAAAACTGTTTTTT. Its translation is CASSRQQNEKLFF.

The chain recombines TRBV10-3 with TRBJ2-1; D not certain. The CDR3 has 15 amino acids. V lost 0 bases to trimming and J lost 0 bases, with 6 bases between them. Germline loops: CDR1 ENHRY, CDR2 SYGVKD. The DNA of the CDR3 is TGTGCCATCAGTGAGTCGCCCAGCTCCTACAATGAGCAGTTCTTC. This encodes CAISESPSSYNEQFF.

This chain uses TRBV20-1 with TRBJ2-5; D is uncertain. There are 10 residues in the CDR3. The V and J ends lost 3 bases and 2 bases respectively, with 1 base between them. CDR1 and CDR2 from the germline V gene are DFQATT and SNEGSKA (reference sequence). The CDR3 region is CSARQETQYF. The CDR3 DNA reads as TGCAGTGCTAGGCAAGAGACCCAGTACTTC.

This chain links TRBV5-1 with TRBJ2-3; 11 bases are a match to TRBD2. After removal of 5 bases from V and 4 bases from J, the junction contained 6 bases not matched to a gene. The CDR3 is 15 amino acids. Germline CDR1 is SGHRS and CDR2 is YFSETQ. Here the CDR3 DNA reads TGCGCCAGCAGACGGACTAGCGGGTTCGCAGATACGCAGTATTTT. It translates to CASRRTSGFADTQYF. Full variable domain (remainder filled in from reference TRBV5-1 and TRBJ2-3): KAGVTQTPRYLIKTRGQQVTLSCSPISGHRSVSWYQQTPGQGLQFLFEYFSETQRNKGNFPGRFSGRQFSNSRSEMNVSTLELGDSALYLCASRRTSGFADTQYFGPGTRLTVL.

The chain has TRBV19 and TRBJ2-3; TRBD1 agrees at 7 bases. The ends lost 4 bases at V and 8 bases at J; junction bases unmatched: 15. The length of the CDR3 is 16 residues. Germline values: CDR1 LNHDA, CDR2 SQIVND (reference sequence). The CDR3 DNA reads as TGTGCCAGTAGTAGAACAGGGGTCGGCCAGATCGGTACGCAGTATTTT. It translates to CASSRTGVGQIGTQYF.

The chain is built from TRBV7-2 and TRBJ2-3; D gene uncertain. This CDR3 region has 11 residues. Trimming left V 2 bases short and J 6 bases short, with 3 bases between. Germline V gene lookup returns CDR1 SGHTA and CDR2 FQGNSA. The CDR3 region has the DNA TGTGCCAGCAGCTTATCGGATACGCAGTATTTT. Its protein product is CASSLSDTQYF.

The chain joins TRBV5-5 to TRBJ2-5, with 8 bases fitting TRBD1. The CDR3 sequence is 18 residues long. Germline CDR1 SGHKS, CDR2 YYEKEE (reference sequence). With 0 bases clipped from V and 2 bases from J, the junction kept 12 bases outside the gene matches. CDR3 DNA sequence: TGTGCCAGCAGCTTGGGGACAGGGTTGCTTGCAATACAAGAGACCCAGTACTTC. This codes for CASSLGTGLLAIQETQYF.

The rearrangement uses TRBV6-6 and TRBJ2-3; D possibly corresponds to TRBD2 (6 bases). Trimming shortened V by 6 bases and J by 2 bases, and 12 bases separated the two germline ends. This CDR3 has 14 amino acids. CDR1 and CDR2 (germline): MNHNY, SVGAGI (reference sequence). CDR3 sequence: CASRPGGLTDTQYF. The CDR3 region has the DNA TGTGCCAGCAGACCCGGGGGACTCACAGATACGCAGTATTTT.